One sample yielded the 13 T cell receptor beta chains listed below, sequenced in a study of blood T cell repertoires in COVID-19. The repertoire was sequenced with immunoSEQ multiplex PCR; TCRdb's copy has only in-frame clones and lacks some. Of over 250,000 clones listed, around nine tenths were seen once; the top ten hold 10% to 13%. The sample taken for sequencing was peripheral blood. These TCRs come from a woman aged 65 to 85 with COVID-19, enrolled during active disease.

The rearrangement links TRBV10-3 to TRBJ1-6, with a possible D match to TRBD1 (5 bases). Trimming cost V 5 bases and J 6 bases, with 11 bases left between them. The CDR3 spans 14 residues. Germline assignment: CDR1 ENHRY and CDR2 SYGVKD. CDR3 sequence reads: CAISKGVGNSPLHF. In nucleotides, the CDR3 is TGTGCCATCAGTAAAGGGGTAGGTAATTCACCCCTCCACTTT.

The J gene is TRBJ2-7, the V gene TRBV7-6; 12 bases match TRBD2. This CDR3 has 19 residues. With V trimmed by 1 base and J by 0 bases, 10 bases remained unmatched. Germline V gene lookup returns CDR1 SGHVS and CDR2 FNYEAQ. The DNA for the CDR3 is TGTGCCAGCAGCTTAGTTGGTCTAGCGGGAGGGTCCTCCTCCTACGAGCAGTACTTC. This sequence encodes CASSLVGLAGGSSSYEQYF.

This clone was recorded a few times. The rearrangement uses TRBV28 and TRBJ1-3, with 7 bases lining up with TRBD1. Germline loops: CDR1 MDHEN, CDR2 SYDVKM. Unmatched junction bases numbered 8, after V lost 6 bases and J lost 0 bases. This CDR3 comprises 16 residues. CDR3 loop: CASSPRQGHSGNTIYF. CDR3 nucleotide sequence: TGTGCCAGCAGCCCGAGACAGGGACACTCTGGAAACACCATATATTTT.

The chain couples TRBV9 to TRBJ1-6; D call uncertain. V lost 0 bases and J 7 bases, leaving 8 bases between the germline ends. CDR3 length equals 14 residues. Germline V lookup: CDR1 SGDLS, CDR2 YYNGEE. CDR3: CASSVVPENSPLHF. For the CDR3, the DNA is TGTGCCAGCAGCGTAGTTCCAGAAAATTCACCCCTCCACTTT.

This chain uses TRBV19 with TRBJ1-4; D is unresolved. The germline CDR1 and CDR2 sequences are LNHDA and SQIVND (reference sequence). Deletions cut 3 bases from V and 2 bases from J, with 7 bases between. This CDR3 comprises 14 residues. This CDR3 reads CASSIRRTNEKLFF. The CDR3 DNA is TGTGCCAGTAGTATTCGGAGGACTAATGAAAAACTGTTTTTT.

This CDR3 is CASSLLQGALVYSNQPQHF. For the CDR3, the DNA is TGTGCCAGCAGTTTATTGCAGGGGGCTTTGGTTTATAGCAATCAGCCCCAGCATTTT. The gene calls are TRBV28 and TRBJ1-5, with 8 bases lining up with TRBD1. CDR3 length: 19 residues. Trimming took 1 base from V and 0 from J; bases not matched to a gene: 11. The germline V gene encodes CDR1 MDHEN and CDR2 SYDVKM.

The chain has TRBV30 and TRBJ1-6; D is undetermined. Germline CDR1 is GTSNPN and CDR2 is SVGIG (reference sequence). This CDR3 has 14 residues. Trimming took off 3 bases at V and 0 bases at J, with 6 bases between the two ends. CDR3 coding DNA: TGTGCCTGGAGGACAAACTCCTATAATTCACCCCTCCACTTT. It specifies CAWRTNSYNSPLHF.

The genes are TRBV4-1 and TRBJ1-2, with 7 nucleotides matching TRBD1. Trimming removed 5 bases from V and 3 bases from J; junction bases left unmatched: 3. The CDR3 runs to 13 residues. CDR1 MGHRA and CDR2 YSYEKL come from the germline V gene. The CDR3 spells CASSAGTDYGYTF. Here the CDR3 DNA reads TGCGCCAGCAGCGCCGGGACAGACTATGGCTACACCTTC.

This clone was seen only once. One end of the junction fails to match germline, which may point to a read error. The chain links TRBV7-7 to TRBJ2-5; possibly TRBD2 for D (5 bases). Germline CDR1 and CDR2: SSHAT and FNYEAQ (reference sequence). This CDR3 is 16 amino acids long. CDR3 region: CASSLGVLADQETQYF. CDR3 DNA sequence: TGTGCTAGCAGTTTAGGTGTCCTAGCCGACCAAGAGACCCAGTACTTC.

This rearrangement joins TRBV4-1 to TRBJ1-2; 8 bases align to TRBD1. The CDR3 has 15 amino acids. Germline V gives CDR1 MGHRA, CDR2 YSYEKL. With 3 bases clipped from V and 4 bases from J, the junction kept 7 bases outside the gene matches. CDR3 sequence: CASSHPDRVGYGYTF. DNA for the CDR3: TGCGCCAGCAGCCATCCGGACAGGGTTGGCTATGGCTACACCTTC.

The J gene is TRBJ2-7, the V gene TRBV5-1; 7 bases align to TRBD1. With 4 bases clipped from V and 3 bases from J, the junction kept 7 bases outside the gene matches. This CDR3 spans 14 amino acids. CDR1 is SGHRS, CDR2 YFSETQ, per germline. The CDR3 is CASSAGTAYYEQYF. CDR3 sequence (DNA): TGCGCCAGCAGCGCAGGGACAGCTTACTACGAGCAGTACTTC.

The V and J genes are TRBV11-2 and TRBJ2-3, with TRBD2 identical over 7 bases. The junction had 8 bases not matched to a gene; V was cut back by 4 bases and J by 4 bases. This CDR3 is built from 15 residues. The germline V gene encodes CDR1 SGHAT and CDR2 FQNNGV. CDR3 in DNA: TGTGCCAGCAGCTCAATTGGGCGGGAGTCAGATACGCAGTATTTT. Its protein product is CASSSIGRESDTQYF.

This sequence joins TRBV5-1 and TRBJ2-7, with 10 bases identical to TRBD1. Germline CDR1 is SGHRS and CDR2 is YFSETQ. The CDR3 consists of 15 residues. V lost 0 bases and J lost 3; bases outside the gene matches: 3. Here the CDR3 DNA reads TGCGCCAGCAGCTTGGGGACAGGGGGAATCTACGAGCAGTACTTC. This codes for CASSLGTGGIYEQYF.